Below, one T cell receptor (beta chain) is given with its context. Its target is not known. A much larger clone lies a single base off, so this may be a read error. This entry comes from a study of regulatory T cells in long-lasting Graves disease. Time point defined: persistent/refractory GD, antithyroid drugs over 5 years with positive TRAb. The TCR library was prepared using RNA isolated from PBMCs. CDR1 and CDR2 (germline): SGHAT, FQNNGV. The CDR3 runs to 14 residues. Arm-PCR of CDR3 regions with iRepertoire HTBI primers generated TCR beta libraries. TCRdb fed the multiplex PCR reads into MiXCR, producing one record per CDR3 protein. The sample records a few hundred thousand distinct CDR3 sequences, roughly 21% being singletons. Findings and caveats of the study: Those with persistent disease had in common more public clonotypes (about 2,500) than new patients (approximately 1,000).

This chain joins TRBV11-2 and TRBJ2-7, with TRBD1 matching over 7 bases. This specimen was peripheral blood mononuclear cells (PBMCs), taken when the disease was refractory, from a patient treated with antithyroid drugs. This clonotype originated in a female donor with Graves disease. CDR3 nucleotides: TGTGCCGGCAGCTCCCCCGGGACAGTCTCCGAGCAGTACTTC. This encodes CAGSSPGTVSEQYF.